This T cell receptor beta chain emerged from a study of human T cells and chemical hapten exposure. Per the authors' pipeline: The number of TCRs in each sample had a median of approximately 93,000 and spanned 23,224 to 690,600. Each CDR3 protein is one row after TCRdb ran MiXCR on the 5' RACE reads. Here the V and J calls rest on TCRdb's processing, not on the authors' analysis. In the table there are 110,000 to 150,000 distinct CDR3 sequences, roughly 4% of which are singletons. There are many counts of this clonotype. Unfractionated whole blood was the source from which total RNA was extracted. CDR1 MNHEY and CDR2 SMNVEV come from the germline V gene (reference sequence). Trimming took 1 base from V and 4 from J; bases not matched to a gene: 7. This CDR3 comprises 17 residues.

The source of this sequence is a female donor in good health. The rearrangement joins TRBV27 to TRBJ2-5, with TRBD2 matching over 12 bases. CDR3 DNA: TGTGCCAGCAGTTTATTAGGGCTAGCGGGGGGGCCAGAGACCCAGTACTTC. This gives the protein CASSLLGLAGGPETQYF.